The next 9 T cell receptor beta chains were all read from a single sample in a study of technical replicates of blood from a handful of donors. Measured with immunoSEQ multiplex PCR; TCRdb has only the in-frame clones, and not every one. The repertoire holds roughly 97,000 clones, around 96% seen once, with roughly 0.35% in the top ten. The material sequenced was T cells isolated from PBMCs. The receptors originated from a human donor in good health.

V usage is TRBV5-4 and J usage is TRBJ1-1, with 8 bases that match TRBD1. V shed 2 bases, J shed 1 base, and the junction held 4 bases outside the gene matches. This CDR3 comprises 15 residues. Germline CDR1 reads SGHNT; CDR2 reads YYREEE (reference sequence). CDR3 nucleotides: TGTGCCAGCAGCTTAACGCAGGGGGCGAACACTGAAGCTTTCTTT. Its translation: CASSLTQGANTEAFF.

The chain joins TRBV7-3 to TRBJ2-3; weak D call: TRBD2 (6 bases). V was pared by 0 bases and J by 1 base, with 11 bases between. The CDR3 sequence is 16 residues long. CDR1 and CDR2 from the germline V gene are SGHTA and FQGTGA. The chain's CDR3 is CASSLTASEGTDTQYF. The CDR3 nucleotides are TGTGCCAGCAGCTTAACGGCTAGCGAGGGCACAGATACGCAGTATTTT.

The rearrangement joins TRBV9 to TRBJ1-2, with D possibly being TRBD1 (5 bases). With 0 bases removed from V and 8 bases from J, the gap between germline ends came to 11 bases. This CDR3 is 13 amino acids long. Germline values: CDR1 SGDLS, CDR2 YYNGEE. CDR3 residues: CASSVGGRKGYTF. The CDR3 DNA reads TGTGCCAGCAGCGTAGGGGGCCGGAAGGGCTACACCTTC.

The chain uses TRBV18 and TRBJ1-1; 8 bases agree with TRBD1. J lost 8 bases, V lost 3 bases, and 8 bases had no gene match. CDR1 is KGHSH, CDR2 LQKENI, per germline. The CDR3 totals 14 residues. The CDR3 protein is CASSPGQDKLEAFF. DNA of the CDR3: TGTGCCAGCTCACCGGGACAGGATAAGTTGGAAGCTTTCTTT.

The V gene is TRBV7-9, the J gene TRBJ2-7; maybe TRBD1 (6 bases). The CDR3 has 13 amino acids. Trimming pared 5 bases from V and 4 bases from J, leaving 12 bases between. Germline V CDR1 and CDR2: SEHNR, FQNEAQ (reference sequence). In DNA form, the CDR3 reads TGTGCCAGCAGCCCCTCACAGGGATACGAGCAGTACTTC. Residues: CASSPSQGYEQYF.

The count of this clone is one. The chain links TRBV14 to TRBJ2-7; the D gene is possibly TRBD1 (6 bases). Looked up from germline, CDR1 is SGHDN and CDR2 is FVKESK. V was clipped by 4 bases and J by 0 bases, with 13 bases between them. This CDR3 contains 15 residues. CDR3 in DNA: TGTGCCAGCAGCCGGGGGACACCGAGCTCCTACGAGCAGTACTTC. Protein product: CASSRGTPSSYEQYF. Looking up the rest from reference TRBV14 and TRBJ2-7 gives the full variable domain: EAGVTQFPSHSVIEKGQTVTLRCDPISGHDNLYWYRRVMGKEIKFLLHFVKESKQDESGMPNNRFLAERTGGTYSTLKVQPAELEDSGVYFCASSRGTPSSYEQYFGPGTRLTVT.

The genes are TRBV30 and TRBJ2-7, with 7 bases that match TRBD1. The CDR3 sequence is 13 residues long. The germline gives CDR1 GTSNPN, CDR2 SVGIG (reference sequence). With V trimmed by 4 bases and J by 0 bases, 3 bases remained unmatched. CDR3 DNA sequence: TGTGCCTGGAACAGGGGCAACTCCTACGAGCAGTACTTC. Translated: CAWNRGNSYEQYF.

This clone was detected once. The CDR3, as DNA: TGTGCCAGCAGCTTGGTTTCAGGGGTGAACACTGAAGCTTTCTTT. This gives the protein CASSLVSGVNTEAFF. V is TRBV5-4 and J is TRBJ1-1, with D perhaps TRBD1 (6 bases). V lost 0 bases, J lost 0 bases, and 9 bases lay in between. The germline CDR1 and CDR2 sequences are SGHNT and YYREEE (reference sequence). The CDR3 spans 15 residues. The entire variable domain, with the rest obtained from reference TRBV5-4 and TRBJ1-1, is as follows: ETGVTQSPTHLIKTRGQQVTLRCSSQSGHNTVSWYQQALGQGPQFIFQYYREEENGRGNFPPRFSGLQFPNYSSELNVNALELDDSALYLCASSLVSGVNTEAFFGQGTRLTVV.

The chain combines TRBV30 with TRBJ1-1; D may be TRBD1 (6 bases). The CDR3 extends over 12 amino acids. The germline CDR1 and CDR2 sequences are GTSNPN and SVGIG (reference sequence). Trimming pared 3 bases from V and 8 bases from J, leaving 13 bases between. The CDR3 reads CAWSGTPPEAFF. In DNA form, the CDR3 reads TGTGCCTGGAGCGGGACACCCCCCGAAGCTTTCTTT.